These 28 T cell receptor beta chains were all obtained from the same sample, sequenced in a study of graft-versus-host responses after intestinal transplantation. Their specific antigens are unknown. The protocol was immunoSEQ multiplex PCR, while the TCRdb copy is restricted to in-frame clones and leaves out a portion. The table shows over 80,000 clones, with roughly nine tenths occurring only once. The specimen comprised unstimulated CD4+ T cells sorted from spleen or lymph node cells, sampled before transplant. All receptors come from a human donor who was the organ donor for an intestinal transplant.

The chain is built from TRBV7-2 and TRBJ1-1, with a weak D call TRBD1 (5 bases). The CDR3 loop spans 14 amino acids. Germline V CDR1 and CDR2: SGHTA, FQGNSA. Trimming took off 3 bases at V and 0 bases at J, with 8 bases between the two ends. The CDR3 protein is CASSLGLMNTEAFF. The DNA of the CDR3 is TGTGCCAGCAGCTTGGGACTTATGAACACTGAAGCTTTCTTT.

The rearrangement joins TRBV4-1 to TRBJ2-1, with D possibly TRBD1 on 6 matching bases. The V gene lost 0 bases and the J gene lost 10 bases, with 13 bases spanning the gap. The CDR3 loop spans 14 amino acids. The germline gives CDR1 MGHRA, CDR2 YSYEKL. The CDR3 spells CASSQDQGLGEQFF. The CDR3 DNA reads as TGCGCCAGCAGCCAAGACCAGGGGTTAGGAGAGCAGTTCTTC.

This chain links TRBV9 with TRBJ1-1; possibly TRBD1 for D (6 bases). This CDR3 comprises 16 residues. Trimming took 4 bases from V and 1 from J, leaving 17 bases between them. Germline V gene sequence: CDR1 SGDLS, CDR2 YYNGEE. The CDR3, as DNA: TGTGCCAGCAGCTCAGGGACAAGGGGAGAGAACACTGAAGCTTTCTTT. It yields the protein CASSSGTRGENTEAFF. Complete variable domain (other parts from reference TRBV9 and TRBJ1-1): DSGVTQTPKHLITATGQRVTLRCSPRSGDLSVYWYQQSLDQGLQFLIQYYNGEERAKGNILERFSAQQFPDLHSELNLSSLELGDSALYFCASSSGTRGENTEAFFGQGTRLTVV.

This clone appeared once. The CDR3: CASSSSIVLSSYNEQFF. The DNA of the CDR3 is TGTGCCAGCAGCTCAAGTATCGTACTTAGCTCCTACAATGAGCAGTTCTTC. The gene calls are TRBV11-2 and TRBJ2-1; D unresolved. Germline lookup yields CDR1 SGHAT and CDR2 FQNNGV. Trimming removed 4 bases at V and 0 bases at J, with 16 bases between. This CDR3 is built from 17 residues.

The chain employs TRBV7-2 and TRBJ1-1, with a tentative D call TRBD1 (5 bases). V lost 1 base and J lost 1, with 10 bases in between. CDR1 is SGHTA and CDR2 is FQGNSA in the germline V gene. The CDR3 sequence is 15 residues long. CDR3 in amino acids: CASSLVGGGNTEAFF. Written as DNA, the CDR3 is TGTGCCAGCAGCTTAGTCGGGGGAGGGAACACTGAAGCTTTCTTT.

V gene TRBV14 combines with J gene TRBJ1-5; the D is unclear. This CDR3 has 13 residues. V was shortened by 1 base and J by 9 bases, with 10 bases between the two germline ends. The germline CDR1 and CDR2 sequences are SGHDN and FVKESK. The CDR3 coding sequence is TGTGCCAGCAGCCAAGTCGGCGGCGCGCCCCAGCATTTT. Translated: CASSQVGGAPQHF. The variable domain in full, completed from reference TRBV14 and TRBJ1-5, reads EAGVTQFPSHSVIEKGQTVTLRCDPISGHDNLYWYRRVMGKEIKFLLHFVKESKQDESGMPNNRFLAERTGGTYSTLKVQPAELEDSGVYFCASSQVGGAPQHFGDGTRLSIL.

This CDR3 is CASSLIGAGATDTQYF. CDR3 in DNA: TGTGCCAGCAGCTTAATTGGGGCGGGGGCCACAGATACGCAGTATTTT. The chain carries TRBV7-2 and TRBJ2-3; possible D gene TRBD2, 7 bases. Trimming stripped 2 bases from V and 2 bases from J, with 14 bases between. The CDR3 is 16 amino acids. Germline V gene lookup returns CDR1 SGHTA and CDR2 FQGNSA. Looking up the rest from reference TRBV7-2 and TRBJ2-3 gives the full variable domain: GAGVSQSPSNKVTEKGKDVELRCDPISGHTALYWYRQSLGQGLEFLIYFQGNSAPDKSGLPSDRFSAERTGGSVSTLTIQRTQQEDSAVYLCASSLIGAGATDTQYFGPGTRLTVL.

This clone occurred once. This rearrangement joins TRBV5-1 to TRBJ1-1; no firm D call. CDR1 is SGHRS, CDR2 YFSETQ, per germline. This CDR3 spans 13 amino acids. Between the trimmed V and J ends, which lost 0 bases and 3 bases, there was a span of 6 bases. This chain's CDR3 is CASSLVRDTEAFF. The CDR3 DNA reads as TGCGCCAGCAGCTTGGTCCGGGACACTGAAGCTTTCTTT.

This chain connects TRBV25-1 to TRBJ1-6, with 9 nucleotides matching TRBD1. Germline V gene data show CDR1 as MGHDK and CDR2 as SYGVNS. The CDR3 length is 13 residues. Trimming took 10 bases from V and 7 from J; bases not matched to a gene: 5. CDR3 sequence reads: CATTGTGNSPLHF. CDR3 nucleotide sequence: TGTGCCACCACCGGGACAGGGAATTCACCCCTCCACTTT.

Note on this clone: The junction differs from germline at one of its ends, possibly a read error. V is TRBV5-1 and J is TRBJ2-5; D is possibly TRBD2 (6 bases). CDR1 and CDR2 from the germline V gene are SGHRS and YFSETQ. The CDR3 is 13 amino acids. CDR3 sequence (DNA): TGCGCCAGCAGCCAAACCTCCGGGACTCCGCCGGACTTC. This gives the protein CASSQTSGTPPDF.

The V gene is TRBV5-6, the J gene TRBJ1-1; TRBD1 matches 7 bases. CDR1 is SGHDT and CDR2 is YYEEEE in the germline V gene. The CDR3 consists of 15 residues. The V and J ends lost 4 bases and 1 base, in that order; junction bases with no gene match: 7. The chain's CDR3 is CASSRRTGRNTEAFF. The CDR3 DNA follows: TGTGCCAGCAGCAGAAGGACAGGCAGGAACACTGAAGCTTTCTTT.

J is TRBJ2-3 and V is TRBV2; no clear D. Germline V CDR1 and CDR2: SNHLY, FYNNEI. The CDR3 is made up of 11 amino acids. Trimming stripped 3 bases from V and 10 bases from J, with 8 bases between. The CDR3 protein is CASSEEFSQYF. DNA of the CDR3: TGTGCCAGCAGTGAGGAGTTTTCGCAGTATTTT.

This chain links TRBV9 with TRBJ2-3; a weak D match, TRBD2 (6 bases). This CDR3 has 13 amino acids. Trimming took 4 bases from V and 4 from J, leaving 10 bases between them. Germline V gene sequence: CDR1 SGDLS, CDR2 YYNGEE. CDR3 region: CASSLGLPDTQYF. The CDR3 coding sequence is TGTGCCAGCAGCTTGGGACTTCCAGATACGCAGTATTTT.

This rearrangement joins TRBV6-1 to TRBJ1-3; a weak D match, TRBD1 (6 bases). Germline V CDR1 and CDR2: MNHNS, SASEGT. CDR3 length equals 16 residues. V lost 3 bases to trimming and J lost 7 bases, with 19 bases between them. The CDR3 sequence is CASSDTGTRRRNTIYF. The DNA for the CDR3 is TGTGCCAGCAGTGATACCGGGACACGGAGAAGGAACACCATATATTTT.

The rearrangement uses TRBV29-1 and TRBJ1-5; perhaps TRBD1 as D (6 bases). V was clipped by 4 bases and J by 0 bases, with 13 bases between them. Germline CDR1 and CDR2: SQVTM and ANQGSEA. This CDR3 spans 15 amino acids. CDR3 DNA: TGCAGCGTTGTAAACCGGACAGATAGCAATCAGCCCCAGCATTTT. Its translation is CSVVNRTDSNQPQHF.

Only one count was recorded for this clone. The chain combines TRBV9 with TRBJ1-1; D not resolved. The V and J ends lost 4 bases and 2 bases respectively, with 9 bases between them. CDR1 is SGDLS, CDR2 YYNGEE, per germline. This CDR3 comprises 13 residues. The CDR3 DNA follows: TGTGCCAGCAGCCGCGGCCTTAACACTGAAGCTTTCTTT. Translation gives CASSRGLNTEAFF.

This clone occurred once. The gene calls are TRBV5-6 and TRBJ2-5, with TRBD2 matching over 11 bases. Germline V gene data show CDR1 as SGHDT and CDR2 as YYEEEE. This CDR3 contains 16 residues. The V gene end was trimmed by 0 bases and the J gene end by 5 bases; junction bases not matched to a gene: 6. CDR3: CASSLGLAGGHETQYF. In DNA, the CDR3 is TGTGCCAGCAGCTTGGGTTTAGCGGGGGGGCACGAGACCCAGTACTTC.

The chain is built from TRBV29-1 and TRBJ1-1; no firm D call. This CDR3 is 12 amino acids long. The germline gives CDR1 SQVTM, CDR2 ANQGSEA. Trimming left V 4 bases short and J 0 bases short, with 6 bases between. The CDR3 DNA reads as TGCAGCGTTGTTACAGTGAACACTGAAGCTTTCTTT. Protein: CSVVTVNTEAFF.

The chain joins TRBV4-2 to TRBJ1-6; maybe TRBD1 (5 bases). CDR1 LGHNA and CDR2 YNFKEQ come from the germline V gene. This CDR3 has 16 amino acids. Trimming pared 1 base from V and 4 bases from J, leaving 11 bases between. The CDR3 coding sequence is TGTGCCAGCAGCCAAGGAGACGGGACTTATAATTCACCCCTCCACTTT. Its translation: CASSQGDGTYNSPLHF.

The CDR3 nucleotides read TGTGCCAGCAGCTTGATAGGCGGCGGCGCGGGACGGTGGTGCAATCAGCCCCAGCATTTT. Translating gives CASSLIGGGAGRWCNQPQHF. The V call is TRBV7-4, the J call TRBJ1-5, with TRBD1 as a possible D gene (5 bases). There are 20 residues in the CDR3. Germline lookup yields CDR1 SGHVT and CDR2 SQSDAQ. V shed 3 bases and J shed 2 bases, with 26 bases lying between them.

V gene TRBV4-2 combines with J gene TRBJ2-5; TRBD2 aligns across 8 bases. With 1 base clipped from V and 3 bases from J, the junction kept 7 bases outside the gene matches. This CDR3 comprises 16 residues. The germline V gene encodes CDR1 LGHNA and CDR2 YNFKEQ. The CDR3 spells CASSQGGSAGEETQYF. CDR3 nucleotide sequence: TGTGCCAGCAGCCAAGGCGGGTCAGCGGGGGAAGAGACCCAGTACTTC.

Only one count was recorded for this clone. The genes are TRBV7-2 and TRBJ2-1; 7 nucleotides agree with TRBD2. In germline, CDR1 is SGHTA, CDR2 FQGNSA. Trimming at V came to 8 bases and at J to 9 bases, leaving 16 bases not matched to a gene. The CDR3 is 15 amino acids. The CDR3 DNA follows: TGTGCCAGCTCCTTCCGTGCGGGGGTGGGTGCTGAGCAGTTCTTC. This sequence encodes CASSFRAGVGAEQFF.

The rearrangement joins TRBV4-3 to TRBJ2-3; the D gene is possibly TRBD1 (6 bases). Germline assignment: CDR1 LGHNA and CDR2 YSLEER. The CDR3 length is 15 residues. V shed 0 bases and J shed 7 bases, with 14 bases lying between them. DNA of the CDR3: TGCGCCAGCAGCCAAGAATTTGGGGGCAGGTATACGCAGTATTTT. Protein product: CASSQEFGGRYTQYF.

V is TRBV21-1 and J is TRBJ1-5. TRBV21-1 is recorded as a pseudogene. The CDR3 is made up of 15 amino acids. CDR3 residues: CASSKGVTSNQPQHF. The CDR3 DNA reads TGTGCCAGCAGCAAAGGCGTTACTAGCAATCAGCCCCAGCATTTT.

J is TRBJ1-1 and V is TRBV29-1; D gene unclear. Germline assignment: CDR1 SQVTM and CDR2 ANQGSEA. The V end was cut by 5 bases, the J end by 1 base, with 5 bases between. The CDR3 extends over 11 amino acids. The CDR3 sequence is CSVNRNTEAFF. CDR3 sequence (DNA): TGCAGCGTTAACAGGAACACTGAAGCTTTCTTT. The whole variable domain, remainder taken from reference TRBV29-1 and TRBJ1-1, is SAVISQKPSRDICQRGTSLTIQCQVDSQVTMMFWYRQQPGQSLTLIATANQGSEATYESGFVIDKFPISRPNLTFSTLTVSNMSPEDSSIYLCSVNRNTEAFFGQGTRLTVV.

The chain links TRBV7-2 to TRBJ2-1; 8 bases are a match to TRBD1. J gave up 6 bases and V 0 bases, and 4 bases lay outside the gene matches. The V gene's germline CDR1 is SGHTA and CDR2 FQGNSA. The CDR3 length is 15 residues. This chain's CDR3 is CASSLAGQGLNEQFF. DNA of the CDR3: TGTGCCAGCAGCTTAGCCGGACAGGGTCTCAATGAGCAGTTCTTC.

There are a few counts of this clone. The V gene is TRBV7-9, the J gene TRBJ1-1; 7 bases line up with TRBD1. V was pared by 2 bases and J by 10 bases, with 4 bases of the junction left unmatched. The CDR3 length is 12 residues. Germline lookup yields CDR1 SEHNR and CDR2 FQNEAQ (reference sequence). CDR3 nucleotides: TGTGCCAGCAGCTTATCTGCAGGGGGAGCTTTCTTT. It encodes CASSLSAGGAFF.

The rearrangement joins TRBV2 to TRBJ1-5; 8 positions match TRBD1. In germline, CDR1 is SNHLY, CDR2 FYNNEI. There are 17 residues in the CDR3. Germline trimming cut 3 bases from V and 6 bases from J; bases unmatched to any gene: 13. The CDR3 sequence: CASSDTPGQGAIQPQHF. CDR3 nucleotides: TGTGCCAGCAGTGACACCCCCGGTCAGGGGGCAATTCAGCCCCAGCATTTT.